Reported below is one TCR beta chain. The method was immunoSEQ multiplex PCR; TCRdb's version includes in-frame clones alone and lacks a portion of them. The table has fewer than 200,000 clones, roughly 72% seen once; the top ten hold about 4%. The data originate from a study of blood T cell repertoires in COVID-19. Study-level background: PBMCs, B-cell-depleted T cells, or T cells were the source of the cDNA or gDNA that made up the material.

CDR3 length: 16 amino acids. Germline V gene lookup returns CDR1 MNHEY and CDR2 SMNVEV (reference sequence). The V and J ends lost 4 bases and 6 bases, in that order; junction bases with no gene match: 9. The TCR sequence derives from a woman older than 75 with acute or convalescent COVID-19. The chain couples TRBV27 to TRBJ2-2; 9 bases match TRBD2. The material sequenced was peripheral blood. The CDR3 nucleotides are TGTGCCAGCAGTTCCAGGGGTAGCGGGAGACCCGGGGAGCTGTTTTTT. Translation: CASSSRGSGRPGELFF.